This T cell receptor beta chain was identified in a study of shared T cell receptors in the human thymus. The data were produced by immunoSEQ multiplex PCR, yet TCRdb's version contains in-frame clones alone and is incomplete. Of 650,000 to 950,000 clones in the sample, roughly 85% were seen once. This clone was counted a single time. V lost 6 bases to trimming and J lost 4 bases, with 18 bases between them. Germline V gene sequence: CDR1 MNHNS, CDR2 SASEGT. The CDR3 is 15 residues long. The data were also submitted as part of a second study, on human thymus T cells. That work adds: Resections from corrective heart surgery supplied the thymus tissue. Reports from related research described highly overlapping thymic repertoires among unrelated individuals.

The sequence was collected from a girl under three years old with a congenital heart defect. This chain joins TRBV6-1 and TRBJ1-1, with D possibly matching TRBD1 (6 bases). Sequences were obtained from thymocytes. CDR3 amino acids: CASSHMAGGGTEAFF. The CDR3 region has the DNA TGTGCCAGCAGCCATATGGCGGGGGGCGGCACTGAAGCTTTCTTT.